Shown below are 26 T cell receptor beta chains from a single sample sequenced in a study of T cells in localized non-small cell lung cancer (dated by TCRdb to 2018 to 2021). Library preparation employed the immunoSEQ multiplex PCR assay. Drawn from immuneACCESS, this table holds only the in-frame rearrangements with V and J called that TCRdb kept. Clones are partly lost; checked studies trace under half to an unresolved V gene and leave the rest unexplained. The sample yields roughly 25,000 clones; around nine tenths were counted once. The ten largest account for around 6% of the sample. This material consisted of PBMCs, taken before any cancer treatment. These receptors all come from a man between 35 and 75 years old with stage II lung adenocarcinoma.

This rearrangement joins TRBV5-4 to TRBJ2-1; 12 nucleotides agree with TRBD1. In germline, CDR1 is SGHNT, CDR2 YYREEE (reference sequence). The CDR3 is 15 residues long. The ends lost 1 base at V and 9 bases at J; junction bases unmatched: 5. The CDR3 coding sequence is TGTGCCAGCAGCTTGTCCCCGGGACAGGGGGCTGAGCAGTTCTTC. Amino acids: CASSLSPGQGAEQFF.

In this sample, this clone turned up once. V usage is TRBV28 and J usage is TRBJ2-3, with 7 nucleotides matching TRBD1. V shed 8 bases, J shed 4 bases, and the junction held 6 bases outside the gene matches. The CDR3 spans 13 residues. The V gene's germline CDR1 is MDHEN and CDR2 SYDVKM. In DNA, the CDR3 is TGTGCCAGCTTGGAACAGGGGCCAGATACGCAGTATTTT. Translation: CASLEQGPDTQYF. Variable domain in full (rest from reference TRBV28 and TRBJ2-3): DVKVTQSSRYLVKRTGEKVFLECVQDMDHENMFWYRQDPGLGLRLIYFSYDVKMKEKGDIPEGYSVSREKKERFSLILESASTNQTSMYLCASLEQGPDTQYFGPGTRLTVL.

The chain couples TRBV28 to TRBJ2-2, with 10 positions matching TRBD1. V lost 6 bases and J lost 3; bases outside the gene matches: 1. The CDR3 is made up of 14 amino acids. Germline-derived CDR1 and CDR2 are MDHEN and SYDVKM. CDR3 loop: CASRGTGDTGELFF. The CDR3 DNA follows: TGTGCCAGCAGGGGGACAGGGGACACCGGGGAGCTGTTTTTT.

CDR3: CASSVREANYGYTF. Here the CDR3 DNA reads TGTGCCAGTAGTGTACGGGAAGCTAACTATGGCTACACCTTC. The V call is TRBV19, the J call TRBJ1-2, with no clear D. Germline assignment: CDR1 LNHDA and CDR2 SQIVND (reference sequence). V was trimmed by 5 bases and J by 0 bases, leaving 10 bases between them. The CDR3 sequence is 14 residues long.

The V call is TRBV7-9, the J call TRBJ2-1; D gene unclear. Trimming took off 5 bases at V and 10 bases at J, with 15 bases between the two ends. Germline assignment: CDR1 SEHNR and CDR2 FQNEAQ (reference sequence). The CDR3 length is 13 residues. CDR3 sequence (DNA): TGTGCCAGCAGCCCATGGTCCGCTCAGGAGCAGTTCTTC. Protein sequence: CASSPWSAQEQFF.

The table lists this clone with a few counts. The chain links TRBV15 to TRBJ1-2; TRBD1 matches 9 bases. J gave up 8 bases and V 0 bases, and 4 bases lay outside the gene matches. Germline V gives CDR1 LNHNV, CDR2 YYDKDF (reference sequence). This CDR3 spans 14 amino acids. The CDR3 region is CATSRDRDRAGYTF. The CDR3 nucleotides read TGTGCCACCAGCAGAGATCGGGACAGGGCCGGCTACACCTTC.

As to this clone: The same CDR3 is also encoded by other DNA sequences in this sample. This chain joins TRBV10-3 and TRBJ1-6, with a possible D match to TRBD1 (6 bases). Trimming left V 2 bases short and J 13 bases short, with 15 bases between. CDR3 size: 14 residues. Per the germline V gene, CDR1 is ENHRY and CDR2 is SYGVKD. This chain's CDR3 is CAISEPGVTSPLHF. The CDR3, as DNA: TGTGCCATCAGTGAGCCAGGGGTTACTTCGCCCCTCCACTTT.

The CDR3 region is CASSQSPLGGSGIGYGYTF. The DNA of the CDR3 is TGTGCCAGCAGTCAAAGCCCGCTGGGGGGATCGGGAATAGGTTATGGCTACACCTTC. The chain carries TRBV28 and TRBJ1-2; D may be TRBD1 (5 bases). CDR1 is MDHEN and CDR2 is SYDVKM in the germline V gene. Deletions cut 5 bases from V and 5 bases from J, with 30 bases between. The CDR3 runs to 19 residues.

The chain employs TRBV7-8 and TRBJ2-1, with 9 positions matching TRBD2. The CDR3 totals 19 residues. V gave up 5 bases and J gave up 0 bases; unmatched junction bases: 14. CDR1 is SGHVS and CDR2 is FQNEAQ in the germline V gene. For the CDR3, the DNA is TGTGCCAGCAGCGAGGGGGTGGGTAGCGGGGGCAGCTCCTACAATGAGCAGTTCTTC. Translation: CASSEGVGSGGSSYNEQFF.

This clone was picked up one time. This chain links TRBV7-6 with TRBJ2-7; 8 bases align to TRBD2. The CDR3 is made up of 14 amino acids. Germline CDR1 and CDR2: SGHVS and FNYEAQ. V lost 4 bases to trimming and J lost 6 bases; unmatched junction nucleotides: 8. The CDR3 DNA sequence: TGTGCCAGCAGCTCAGGGACTAGTCAAAGCGAGCAGTACTTC. It codes for CASSSGTSQSEQYF.

J is TRBJ2-2 and V is TRBV25-1, with D unresolved. CDR1 MGHDK and CDR2 SYGVNS come from the germline V gene. CDR3 length: 13 amino acids. The V end was cut by 4 bases, the J end by 7 bases, with 10 bases between. Here the CDR3 reads CASSVSYGGELFF. In DNA, the CDR3 is TGTGCCAGCAGTGTCAGCTACGGCGGGGAGCTGTTTTTT.

J is TRBJ2-1 and V is TRBV7-2, with D uncertain. Trimming took off 2 bases at V and 8 bases at J, with 13 bases between the two ends. This CDR3 comprises 14 residues. Germline values: CDR1 SGHTA, CDR2 FQGNSA. The CDR3 protein is CASSLSSGHHEQFF. In DNA, the CDR3 is TGTGCCAGCAGCTTAAGTTCTGGGCACCATGAGCAGTTCTTC. The entire variable domain, with the rest obtained from reference TRBV7-2 and TRBJ2-1, is as follows: GAGVSQSPSNKVTEKGKDVELRCDPISGHTALYWYRQSLGQGLEFLIYFQGNSAPDKSGLPSDRFSAERTGGSVSTLTIQRTQQEDSAVYLCASSLSSGHHEQFFGPGTRLTVL.

V gene TRBV18 combines with J gene TRBJ2-7; TRBD1 agrees at 9 bases. V shed 6 bases and J 4 bases; nucleotides not matched to a gene: 13. This CDR3 contains 16 residues. CDR1 is KGHSH and CDR2 is LQKENI in the germline V gene. For the CDR3, the DNA is TGTGCCAGCTCCCCCCAATTGGGACAGGGAACGTACGAGCAGTACTTC. It yields the protein CASSPQLGQGTYEQYF. Together with reference TRBV18 and TRBJ2-7, the CDR3 gives the full variable domain: NAGVMQNPRHLVRRRGQEARLRCSPMKGHSHVYWYRQLPEEGLKFMVYLQKENIIDESGMPKERFSAEFPKEGPSILRIQQVVRGDSAAYFCASSPQLGQGTYEQYFGPGTRLTVT.

The V and J genes are TRBV6-6 and TRBJ2-7; tentative D call: TRBD1 (7 bases). Trimming cost V 3 bases and J 2 bases, with 14 bases left between them. This CDR3 is 15 amino acids long. The germline CDR1 and CDR2 sequences are MNHNY and SVGAGI (reference sequence). The CDR3 DNA reads TGTGCCAGCAGTTATGGGCAGGGGGGAACCTACGAGCAGTACTTC. Amino acids: CASSYGQGGTYEQYF.

The chain has TRBV5-4 and TRBJ2-2; D is ambiguous. Trimming removed 3 bases at V and 6 bases at J, with 9 bases between. Germline V gene data show CDR1 as SGHNT and CDR2 as YYREEE (reference sequence). The CDR3 has 13 residues. The CDR3 protein is CASSYPPSGELFF. The CDR3 DNA follows: TGTGCCAGCAGCTATCCCCCATCCGGGGAGCTGTTTTTT.

The rearrangement uses TRBV25-1 and TRBJ2-1; D unresolved. V was trimmed by 7 bases and J by 1 base, leaving 11 bases between them. Per the germline V gene, CDR1 is MGHDK and CDR2 is SYGVNS. CDR3 size: 14 residues. This chain's CDR3 is CASKHGPSYNEQFF. The CDR3 nucleotides are TGTGCCAGCAAACATGGCCCTTCCTACAATGAGCAGTTCTTC.

The genes are TRBV2 and TRBJ2-2, with TRBD1 matching over 7 bases. The germline CDR1 and CDR2 sequences are SNHLY and FYNNEI. CDR3 length: 14 residues. V shed 6 bases, J shed 8 bases, and the junction held 9 bases outside the gene matches. CDR3 bases: TGTGCCAGCAGGCTACAGGGGTTTGTGGGGGAGCTGTTTTTT. Translated, it gives CASRLQGFVGELFF.

The rearrangement uses TRBV6-6 and TRBJ2-7; TRBD1 might be the D (6 bases). The CDR3 runs to 15 residues. Germline values: CDR1 MNHNY, CDR2 SVGAGI (reference sequence). V was pared by 1 base and J by 4 bases, with 14 bases between. CDR3 sequence (DNA): TGTGCCAGCAGTTACTTCGCAGGGGAAGGTTACGAGCAGTACTTC. This codes for CASSYFAGEGYEQYF.

This clone was picked up a small number of times. The same CDR3 can be traced to other DNA sequences in this sample. The chain combines TRBV6-5 with TRBJ2-7; 9 bases fit TRBD1. The junction had 8 bases not matched to a gene; V was cut back by 6 bases and J by 5 bases. Germline-derived CDR1 and CDR2 are MNHEY and SVGAGI. This CDR3 has 14 amino acids. The CDR3 reads CASSPGQGLNEQYF. CDR3 DNA sequence: TGTGCCAGCAGCCCGGGACAGGGTCTCAACGAGCAGTACTTC.

The count of this clone is one. V usage is TRBV29-1 and J usage is TRBJ1-1; maybe TRBD1 (5 bases). Germline V gene lookup returns CDR1 SQVTM and CDR2 ANQGSEA. V was shortened by 5 bases and J by 10 bases, with 20 bases between the two germline ends. This CDR3 has 13 amino acids. CDR3 region: CSVTDTFTQAAFF. The DNA of the CDR3 is TGCAGCGTTACGGACACCTTCACCCAAGCAGCTTTCTTT. The whole variable domain, filled in from reference TRBV29-1 and TRBJ1-1, reads SAVISQKPSRDICQRGTSLTIQCQVDSQVTMMFWYRQQPGQSLTLIATANQGSEATYESGFVIDKFPISRPNLTFSTLTVSNMSPEDSSIYLCSVTDTFTQAAFFGQGTRLTVV.

The chain has TRBV11-3 and TRBJ2-3, with 7 bases fitting TRBD2. Germline CDR1 SGHNT, CDR2 YENEEA. V was clipped by 6 bases and J by 0 bases; unmatched bases: 3. The CDR3 extends over 14 amino acids. The CDR3 nucleotides are TGTGCCAGCAGACCTAGCGGCAGCACAGATACGCAGTATTTT. Amino acids: CASRPSGSTDTQYF.

In DNA form, the CDR3 reads TGTGCCTGGATCGCAGGACAGGGACTCACAGATACGCAGTATTTT. It yields the protein CAWIAGQGLTDTQYF. The genes are TRBV30 and TRBJ2-3, with 8 bases matching TRBD1. The germline gives CDR1 GTSNPN, CDR2 SVGIG (reference sequence). Germline trimming cut 4 bases from V and 2 bases from J; bases unmatched to any gene: 8. The CDR3 runs 15 residues.

The rearrangement uses TRBV19 and TRBJ1-2, with 8 positions matching TRBD1. V shed 6 bases, J shed 0 bases, and the junction held 6 bases outside the gene matches. The CDR3 runs to 15 residues. The germline V gene has CDR1 LNHDA and CDR2 SQIVND (reference sequence). CDR3 amino acids: CASRNWDRTNYGYTF. CDR3 DNA: TGTGCCAGTAGAAACTGGGACAGGACTAACTATGGCTACACCTTC.

The chain couples TRBV5-4 to TRBJ2-4; tentative D call: TRBD2 (5 bases). Germline values: CDR1 SGHNT, CDR2 YYREEE (reference sequence). Deletions cut 4 bases from V and 5 bases from J, with 10 bases between. The CDR3 runs 13 residues. CDR3 nucleotides: TGTGCCAGCAGCCCGGGGTTCCAAAACATTCAGTACTTC. This gives the protein CASSPGFQNIQYF.

The CDR3 loop is CASSIAGTRRSGANVLTF. The CDR3 DNA is TGTGCCAGTAGTATAGCCGGGACAAGACGCTCTGGGGCCAACGTCCTGACTTTC. The genes are TRBV19 and TRBJ2-6; maybe TRBD1 (6 bases). Between the trimmed V and J ends, which lost 1 base and 0 bases, there was a span of 13 bases. The CDR3 covers 18 residues. CDR1 LNHDA and CDR2 SQIVND come from the germline V gene (reference sequence).

This clone was recorded a few times. The rearrangement uses TRBV19 and TRBJ2-6; D is ambiguous. Germline CDR1 is LNHDA and CDR2 is SQIVND (reference sequence). CDR3 length: 14 amino acids. V gave up 7 bases and J gave up 0 bases, with 7 bases separating them. CDR3: CASNEASGANVLTF. CDR3 DNA: TGTGCCAGTAACGAGGCCTCTGGGGCCAACGTCCTGACTTTC.